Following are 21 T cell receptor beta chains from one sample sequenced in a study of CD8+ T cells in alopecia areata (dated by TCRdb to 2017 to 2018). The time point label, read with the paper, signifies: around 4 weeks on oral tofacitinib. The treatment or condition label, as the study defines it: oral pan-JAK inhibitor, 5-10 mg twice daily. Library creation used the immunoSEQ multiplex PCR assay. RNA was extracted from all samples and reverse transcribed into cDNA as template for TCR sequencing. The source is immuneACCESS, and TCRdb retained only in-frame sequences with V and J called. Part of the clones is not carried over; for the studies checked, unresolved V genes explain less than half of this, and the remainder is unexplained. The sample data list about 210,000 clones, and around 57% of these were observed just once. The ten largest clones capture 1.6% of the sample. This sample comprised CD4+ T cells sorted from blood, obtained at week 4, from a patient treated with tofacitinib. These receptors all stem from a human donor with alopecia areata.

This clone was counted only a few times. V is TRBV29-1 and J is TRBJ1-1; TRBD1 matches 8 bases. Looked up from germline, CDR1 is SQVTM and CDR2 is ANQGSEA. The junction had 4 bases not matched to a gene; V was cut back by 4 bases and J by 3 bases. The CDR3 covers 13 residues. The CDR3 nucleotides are TGCAGCGTTGGGACAGGGTCGGACACTGAAGCTTTCTTT. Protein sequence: CSVGTGSDTEAFF.

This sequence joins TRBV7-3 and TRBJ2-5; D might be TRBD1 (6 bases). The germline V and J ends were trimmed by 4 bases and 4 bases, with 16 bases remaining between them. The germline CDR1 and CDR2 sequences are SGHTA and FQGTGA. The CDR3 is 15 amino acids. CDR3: CASSSSGGPTETQYF. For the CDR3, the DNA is TGTGCCAGCAGCTCGAGTGGGGGCCCGACAGAGACCCAGTACTTC.

The DNA for the CDR3 is TGTGCCTGGAGTGTGGCTAACTATGGCTACACCTTC. This encodes CAWSVANYGYTF. V is TRBV30 and J is TRBJ1-2; D not resolved. This CDR3 has 12 residues. With 0 bases removed from V and 0 bases from J, the gap between germline ends came to 2 bases. Germline V gives CDR1 GTSNPN, CDR2 SVGIG (reference sequence).

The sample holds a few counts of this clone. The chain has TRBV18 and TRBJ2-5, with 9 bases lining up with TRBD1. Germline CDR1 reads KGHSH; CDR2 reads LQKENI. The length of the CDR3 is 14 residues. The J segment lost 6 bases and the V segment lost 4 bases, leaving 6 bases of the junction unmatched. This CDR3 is CASSLTDRGKTQYF. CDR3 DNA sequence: TGTGCCAGCTCACTCACGGACAGGGGAAAGACCCAGTACTTC.

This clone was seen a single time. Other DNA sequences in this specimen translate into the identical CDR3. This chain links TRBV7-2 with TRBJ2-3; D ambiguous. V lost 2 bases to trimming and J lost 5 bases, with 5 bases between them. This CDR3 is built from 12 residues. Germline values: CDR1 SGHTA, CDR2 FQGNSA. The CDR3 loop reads CASSLYRDTQYF. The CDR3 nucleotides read TGTGCCAGCAGCTTATACAGAGATACGCAGTATTTT. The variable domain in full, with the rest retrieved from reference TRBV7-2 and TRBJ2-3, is GAGVSQSPSNKVTEKGKDVELRCDPISGHTALYWYRQSLGQGLEFLIYFQGNSAPDKSGLPSDRFSAERTGGSVSTLTIQRTQQEDSAVYLCASSLYRDTQYFGPGTRLTVL.

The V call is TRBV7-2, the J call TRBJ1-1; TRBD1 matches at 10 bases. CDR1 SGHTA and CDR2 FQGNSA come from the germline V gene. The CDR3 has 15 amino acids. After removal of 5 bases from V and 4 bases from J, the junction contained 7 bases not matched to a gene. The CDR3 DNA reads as TGTGCCAGCAGCACCAGACAGGGGGCGAGCACTGAAGCTTTCTTT. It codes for CASSTRQGASTEAFF. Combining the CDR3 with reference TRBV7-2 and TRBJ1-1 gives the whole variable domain GAGVSQSPSNKVTEKGKDVELRCDPISGHTALYWYRQSLGQGLEFLIYFQGNSAPDKSGLPSDRFSAERTGGSVSTLTIQRTQQEDSAVYLCASSTRQGASTEAFFGQGTRLTVV.

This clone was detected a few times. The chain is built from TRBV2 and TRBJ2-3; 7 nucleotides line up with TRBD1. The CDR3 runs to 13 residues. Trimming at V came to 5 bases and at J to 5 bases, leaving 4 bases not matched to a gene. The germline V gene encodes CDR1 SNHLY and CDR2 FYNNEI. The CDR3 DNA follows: TGTGCCAGCAGTTTTACAGGGGTAGATACGCAGTATTTT. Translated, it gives CASSFTGVDTQYF.

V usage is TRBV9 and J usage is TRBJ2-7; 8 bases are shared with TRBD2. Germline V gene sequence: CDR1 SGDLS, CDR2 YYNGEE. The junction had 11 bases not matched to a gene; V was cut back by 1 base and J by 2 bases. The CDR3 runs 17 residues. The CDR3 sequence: CASSVISGSGGTYEQYF. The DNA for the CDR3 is TGTGCCAGCAGCGTAATATCGGGGAGCGGGGGCACCTACGAGCAGTACTTC.

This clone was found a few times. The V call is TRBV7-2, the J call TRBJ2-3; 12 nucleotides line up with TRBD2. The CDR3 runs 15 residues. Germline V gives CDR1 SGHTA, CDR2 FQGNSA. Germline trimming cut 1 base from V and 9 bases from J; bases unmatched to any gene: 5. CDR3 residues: CASSLDPTSGGTQYF. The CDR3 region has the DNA TGTGCCAGCAGCTTAGACCCGACTAGCGGGGGAACGCAGTATTTT.

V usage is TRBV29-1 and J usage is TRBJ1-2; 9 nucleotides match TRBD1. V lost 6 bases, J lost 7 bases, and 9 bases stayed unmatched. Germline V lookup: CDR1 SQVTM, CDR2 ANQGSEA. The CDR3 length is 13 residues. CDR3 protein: CSVARDRDGGYTF. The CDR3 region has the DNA TGCAGCGTAGCCCGGGACAGGGACGGTGGCTACACCTTC.

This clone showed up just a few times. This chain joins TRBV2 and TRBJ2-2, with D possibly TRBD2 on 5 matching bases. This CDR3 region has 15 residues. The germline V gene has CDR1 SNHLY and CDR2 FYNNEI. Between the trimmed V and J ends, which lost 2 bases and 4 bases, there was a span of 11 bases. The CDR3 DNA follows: TGTGCCAGCAGTGAAAGAGGGTTTGGCACCGGGGAGCTGTTTTTT. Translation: CASSERGFGTGELFF. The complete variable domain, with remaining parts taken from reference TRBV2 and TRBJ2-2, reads EPEVTQTPSHQVTQMGQEVILRCVPISNHLYFYWYRQILGQKVEFLVSFYNNEISEKSEIFDDQFSVERPDGSNFTLKIRSTKLEDSAMYFCASSERGFGTGELFFGEGSRLTVL.

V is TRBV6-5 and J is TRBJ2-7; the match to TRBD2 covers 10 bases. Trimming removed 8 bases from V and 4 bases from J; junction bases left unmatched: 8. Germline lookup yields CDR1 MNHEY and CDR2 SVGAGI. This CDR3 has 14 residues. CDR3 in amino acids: CASGQRGGPYEQYF. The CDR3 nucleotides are TGTGCCAGCGGACAGCGGGGGGGACCTTACGAGCAGTACTTC.

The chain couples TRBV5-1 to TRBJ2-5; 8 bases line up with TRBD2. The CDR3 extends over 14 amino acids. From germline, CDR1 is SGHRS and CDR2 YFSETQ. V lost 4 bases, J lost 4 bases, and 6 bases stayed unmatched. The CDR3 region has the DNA TGCGCCAGCAGCCCAGGGACTAGTAGAGAGACCCAGTACTTC. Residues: CASSPGTSRETQYF.

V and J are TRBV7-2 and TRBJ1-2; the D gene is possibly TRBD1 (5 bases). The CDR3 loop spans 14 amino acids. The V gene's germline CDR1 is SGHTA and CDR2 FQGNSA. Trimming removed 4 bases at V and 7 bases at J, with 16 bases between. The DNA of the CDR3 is TGTGCCAGCAGCTCCTTAGGGGAGGGTTCTGGCTACACCTTC. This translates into CASSSLGEGSGYTF.

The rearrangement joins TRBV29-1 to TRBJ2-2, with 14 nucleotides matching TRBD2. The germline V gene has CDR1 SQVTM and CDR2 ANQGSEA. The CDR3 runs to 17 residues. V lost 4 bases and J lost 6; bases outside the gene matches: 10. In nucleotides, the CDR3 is TGCAGCGTTGGGAAACCGGGACTAGCGGGGGTTGCCGGGGAGCTGTTTTTT. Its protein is CSVGKPGLAGVAGELFF.

CDR3 region: CASRQGGGYTF. DNA for the CDR3: TGTGCCAGCAGGCAGGGCGGTGGCTACACCTTC. The rearrangement links TRBV2 to TRBJ1-2; a weak D match, TRBD1 (5 bases). The CDR3 contains 11 residues. CDR1 is SNHLY and CDR2 is FYNNEI in the germline V gene. V was clipped by 6 bases and J by 7 bases, with 9 bases between them.

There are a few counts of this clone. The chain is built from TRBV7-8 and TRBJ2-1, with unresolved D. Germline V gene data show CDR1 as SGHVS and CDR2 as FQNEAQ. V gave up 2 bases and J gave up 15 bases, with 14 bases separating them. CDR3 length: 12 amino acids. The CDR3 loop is CASSLPPDRLFF. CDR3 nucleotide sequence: TGTGCCAGCAGCTTACCGCCGGACCGTCTGTTCTTC.

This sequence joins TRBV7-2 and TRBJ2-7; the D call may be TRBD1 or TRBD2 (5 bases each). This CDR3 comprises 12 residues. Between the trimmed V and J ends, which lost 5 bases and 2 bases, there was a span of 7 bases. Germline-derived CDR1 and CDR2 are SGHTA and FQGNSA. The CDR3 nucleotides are TGTGCCAGCAGCCCGGGGCCCTACGAGCAGTACTTC. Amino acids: CASSPGPYEQYF.

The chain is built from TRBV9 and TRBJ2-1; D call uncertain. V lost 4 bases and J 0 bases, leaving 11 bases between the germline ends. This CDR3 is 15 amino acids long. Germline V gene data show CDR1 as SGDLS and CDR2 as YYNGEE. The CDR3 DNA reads TGTGCCAGCAGCCCCCGCACCAGCTCCTACAATGAGCAGTTCTTC. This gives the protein CASSPRTSSYNEQFF.

The CDR3 loop is CSADSGDTQYF. In DNA, the CDR3 is TGCAGCGCCGACTCTGGGGATACGCAGTATTTT. The genes are TRBV29-1 and TRBJ2-3; D is undetermined. This CDR3 spans 11 amino acids. The V and J ends lost 7 bases and 6 bases respectively, with 11 bases between them. CDR1 and CDR2 (germline): SQVTM, ANQGSEA.

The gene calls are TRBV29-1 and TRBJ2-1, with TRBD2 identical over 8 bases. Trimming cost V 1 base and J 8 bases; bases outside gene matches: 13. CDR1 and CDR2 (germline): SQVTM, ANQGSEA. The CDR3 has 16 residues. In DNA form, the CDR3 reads TGCAGCGTTGAAGCCCCCAGCGGGGGATTCGGCTATGAGCAGTTCTTC. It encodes CSVEAPSGGFGYEQFF.